The 20 T cell receptor beta chains listed next were all sequenced from one sample in a study of blood T cell repertoires in COVID-19. Using immunoSEQ multiplex PCR, the repertoire was profiled, and TCRdb retains in-frame clones only, with some absent. The table lists over 400,000 clones, 86% of them singletons, with roughly 1.4% in the top ten. Sequenced sample: peripheral blood. These receptors all come from a woman in her thirties with active or convalescent COVID-19.

The V call is TRBV4-1, the J call TRBJ2-1, with 12 nucleotides matching TRBD2. This CDR3 comprises 14 residues. Germline trimming cut 5 bases from V and 8 bases from J; bases unmatched to any gene: 4. CDR1 and CDR2 (germline): MGHRA, YSYEKL. CDR3 region: CASSETSGSDEQFF. CDR3 sequence (DNA): TGCGCCAGCAGCGAGACTAGCGGGAGTGATGAGCAGTTCTTC.

V is TRBV10-2 and J is TRBJ2-2; a weak D match, TRBD2 (6 bases). Trimming pared 2 bases from V and 4 bases from J, leaving 20 bases between. In germline, CDR1 is WSHSY, CDR2 SAAADI. The CDR3 covers 18 residues. Here the CDR3 reads CASSEPLGRGLGTGELFF. The CDR3 region has the DNA TGCGCCAGCAGTGAGCCCCTGGGACGGGGACTTGGCACCGGGGAGCTGTTTTTT.

V usage is TRBV7-6 and J usage is TRBJ2-1; D not certain. V lost 3 bases, J lost 0 bases, and 3 bases lay in between. CDR3 length: 13 residues. CDR1 is SGHVS, CDR2 FNYEAQ, per germline. The CDR3 reads CASSFSSYNEQFF. CDR3 nucleotide sequence: TGTGCCAGCAGCTTTAGCTCCTACAATGAGCAGTTCTTC.

There are a few counts of this clone. V gene TRBV20-1 combines with J gene TRBJ1-1, with 7 positions matching TRBD1. Unmatched junction bases numbered 4, after V lost 3 bases and J lost 0 bases. Germline V gives CDR1 DFQATT, CDR2 SNEGSKA (reference sequence). The CDR3 sequence is 14 residues long. The CDR3 nucleotides read TGCAGTGCTAGTAGGGACAGAGTGAACACTGAAGCTTTCTTT. It specifies CSASRDRVNTEAFF.

The genes are TRBV3-1 (or the pseudogene TRBV3-2) and TRBJ2-1; 12 positions match TRBD2. V lost 4 bases and J lost 5; bases outside the gene matches: 6. Germline CDR1 LGHDT, CDR2 YNNKEL (reference sequence). The CDR3 totals 16 residues. CDR3 protein: CASSLRTSGTHNEQFF. DNA for the CDR3: TGTGCCAGCAGCCTTCGGACTAGCGGGACCCACAATGAGCAGTTCTTC.

V is TRBV6-1 and J is TRBJ2-7; tentative D call: TRBD2 (6 bases). Trimming left V 1 base short and J 5 bases short, with 15 bases between. This CDR3 region has 15 residues. CDR1 MNHNS and CDR2 SASEGT come from the germline V gene. The CDR3: CASSEEDLLADEQYF. The CDR3 region has the DNA TGTGCCAGCAGTGAAGAGGACTTATTAGCGGACGAGCAGTACTTC.

This chain uses TRBV12-2 with TRBJ2-3; the table's D call TRBD2 went unverified against the DNA. TRBV12-2 is listed as a pseudogene. The CDR3 totals 13 residues. The CDR3 here is CASRLGGADTQYF. The DNA for the CDR3 is TGTGCAAGTCGCTTGGGGGGGGCAGATACGCAGTATTTT.

The gene calls are TRBV4-2 and TRBJ2-2; 7 nucleotides align to TRBD2. The germline V gene encodes CDR1 LGHNA and CDR2 YNFKEQ. J gave up 0 bases and V 0 bases, and 4 bases lay outside the gene matches. The CDR3 totals 17 residues. The CDR3 nucleotides read TGTGCCAGCAGCCAAGACAGCGGGGCGACGAACACCGGGGAGCTGTTTTTT. Amino acid sequence: CASSQDSGATNTGELFF.

The chain is built from TRBV4-1 and TRBJ2-5; D uncertain. Trimming took 1 base from V and 1 from J, leaving 7 bases between them. The CDR3 is made up of 14 amino acids. The germline gives CDR1 MGHRA, CDR2 YSYEKL. The DNA of the CDR3 is TGCGCCAGCAGCCAAGGTTATTCCCAAGAGACCCAGTACTTC. This sequence encodes CASSQGYSQETQYF.

The chain is built from TRBV18 and TRBJ1-5, with 9 nucleotides matching TRBD1. This CDR3 spans 16 amino acids. The V segment lost 3 bases and the J segment 4 bases; nucleotides outside the gene matches: 7. The germline gives CDR1 KGHSH, CDR2 LQKENI. For the CDR3, the DNA is TGTGCCAGCTCACCGGGACAGGGTAATACAAATCAGCCCCAGCATTTT. Translation gives CASSPGQGNTNQPQHF.

This clone was recorded only once. V gene TRBV30 combines with J gene TRBJ1-5; D may be TRBD1 (5 bases). CDR1 GTSNPN and CDR2 SVGIG come from the germline V gene (reference sequence). CDR3 length equals 13 residues. The ends were cut back, 5 bases at V and 11 bases at J, with 19 bases in the middle. The chain's CDR3 is CAWSDSTPISQHF. The CDR3 DNA reads as TGTGCCTGGTCAGACAGTACCCCCATATCCCAGCATTTT.

The rearrangement uses TRBV7-9 and TRBJ1-3; D is undetermined. Per germline, CDR1 SEHNR and CDR2 FQNEAQ (reference sequence). Trimming left V 10 bases short and J 1 base short, with 14 bases between. The CDR3 is 14 residues long. The CDR3 loop reads CANGVALSGNTIYF. The CDR3 region has the DNA TGTGCCAACGGGGTGGCCCTGTCTGGAAACACCATATATTTT.

This chain joins TRBV2 and TRBJ1-1, with D tentatively TRBD1 (6 bases). Per germline, CDR1 SNHLY and CDR2 FYNNEI. CDR3 length equals 15 residues. V lost 7 bases to trimming and J lost 2 bases, with 17 bases between them. In DNA, the CDR3 is TGTGCCAGCACCCAAAACACAGGGAGAAACACTGAAGCTTTCTTT. It specifies CASTQNTGRNTEAFF. The whole variable domain, remainder taken from reference TRBV2 and TRBJ1-1, is EPEVTQTPSHQVTQMGQEVILRCVPISNHLYFYWYRQILGQKVEFLVSFYNNEISEKSEIFDDQFSVERPDGSNFTLKIRSTKLEDSAMYFCASTQNTGRNTEAFFGQGTRLTVV.

This clone was observed a single time. This chain uses TRBV4-1 with TRBJ1-5; D possibly corresponds to TRBD1 (6 bases). Trimming pared 3 bases from V and 8 bases from J, leaving 20 bases between. The CDR3 contains 16 residues. Germline CDR1 MGHRA, CDR2 YSYEKL. CDR3 nucleotide sequence: TGCGCCAGCAGCCAGGCTGGACCGGTGGGGGCGAAGCCCCAGCATTTT. It is translated as CASSQAGPVGAKPQHF.

The chain has TRBV10-3 and TRBJ1-2, with TRBD1 matching over 8 bases. V was pared by 4 bases and J by 6 bases, with 1 base of the junction left unmatched. The CDR3 spans 12 residues. Per the germline V gene, CDR1 is ENHRY and CDR2 is SYGVKD. CDR3 amino acids: CAISGQGNGYTF. The CDR3 DNA follows: TGTGCCATCAGTGGACAGGGGAATGGCTACACCTTC.

This rearrangement joins TRBV5-1 to TRBJ1-1, with a possible D match to TRBD1 (6 bases). V was cut by 2 bases and J by 4 bases, with 9 bases left in between. CDR3 length: 13 residues. CDR1 is SGHRS, CDR2 YFSETQ, per germline. The CDR3 sequence: CASSFPDSTEAFF. The DNA for the CDR3 is TGCGCCAGCAGCTTCCCGGACAGCACTGAAGCTTTCTTT.

Concerning this clone itself: The same CDR3 also results from other DNA sequences found in this sample. The V and J genes are TRBV11-2 and TRBJ1-1; D gene uncertain. V was cut by 1 base and J by 4 bases, with 7 bases left in between. This CDR3 region has 13 residues. Germline V gene data show CDR1 as SGHAT and CDR2 as FQNNGV. CDR3 protein: CASSLGAVTEAFF. The CDR3 DNA sequence: TGTGCCAGCAGCTTAGGGGCAGTCACTGAAGCTTTCTTT.

The chain links TRBV2 to TRBJ2-1, with TRBD2 matching over 10 bases. The germline V gene encodes CDR1 SNHLY and CDR2 FYNNEI. This CDR3 is 15 amino acids long. V gave up 6 bases and J gave up 2 bases; unmatched junction bases: 4. The CDR3 loop reads CASRELAGTYNEQFF. DNA of the CDR3: TGTGCCAGCAGAGAACTAGCGGGAACCTACAATGAGCAGTTCTTC.

The chain combines TRBV18 with TRBJ1-1, with 7 bases matching TRBD1. CDR1 and CDR2 from the germline V gene are KGHSH and LQKENI. The CDR3 loop spans 18 amino acids. Unmatched junction bases numbered 13, after V lost 3 bases and J lost 0 bases. CDR3 loop: CASSPPGTAKFMNTEAFF. As DNA, the CDR3 is TGTGCCAGCTCACCTCCCGGGACAGCTAAATTCATGAACACTGAAGCTTTCTTT. The complete variable domain, with remaining parts taken from reference TRBV18 and TRBJ1-1, reads NAGVMQNPRHLVRRRGQEARLRCSPMKGHSHVYWYRQLPEEGLKFMVYLQKENIIDESGMPKERFSAEFPKEGPSILRIQQVVRGDSAAYFCASSPPGTAKFMNTEAFFGQGTRLTVV.

The rearrangement joins TRBV27 to TRBJ1-5, with D unresolved. V lost 5 bases to trimming and J lost 0 bases, with 8 bases between them. This CDR3 is 14 amino acids long. Germline CDR1 reads MNHEY; CDR2 reads SMNVEV (reference sequence). For the CDR3, the DNA is TGTGCCAGCAGTATTAGAGATAGCAATCAGCCCCAGCATTTT. This encodes CASSIRDSNQPQHF.